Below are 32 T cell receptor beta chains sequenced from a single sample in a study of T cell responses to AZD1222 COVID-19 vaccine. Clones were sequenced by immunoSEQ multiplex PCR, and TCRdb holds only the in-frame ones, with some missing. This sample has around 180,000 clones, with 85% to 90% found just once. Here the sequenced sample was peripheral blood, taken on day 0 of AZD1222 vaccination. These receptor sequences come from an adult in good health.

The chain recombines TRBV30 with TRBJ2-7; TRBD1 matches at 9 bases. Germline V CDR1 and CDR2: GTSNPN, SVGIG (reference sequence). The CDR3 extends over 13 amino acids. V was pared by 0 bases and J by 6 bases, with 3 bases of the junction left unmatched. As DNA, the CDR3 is TGTGCCTGGAGTGTTGGGACAGGGATCGAGCAGTACTTC. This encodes CAWSVGTGIEQYF.

The CDR3 here is CASSRGQSSYEQYV. The CDR3 bases are TGTGCCAGCAGCCGGGGACAAAGCTCCTACGAGCAGTACGTC. The rearrangement joins TRBV6-5 to TRBJ2-7; a weak D match, TRBD1 (6 bases). The germline V gene encodes CDR1 MNHEY and CDR2 SVGAGI. Trimming took off 6 bases at V and 0 bases at J, with 12 bases between the two ends. The CDR3 is made up of 14 amino acids.

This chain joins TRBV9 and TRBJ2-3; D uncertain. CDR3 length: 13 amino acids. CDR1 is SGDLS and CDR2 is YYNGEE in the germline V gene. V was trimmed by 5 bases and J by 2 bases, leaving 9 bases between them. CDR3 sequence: CASSGSNTDTQYF. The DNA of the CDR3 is TGTGCCAGCAGTGGCAGCAACACAGATACGCAGTATTTT. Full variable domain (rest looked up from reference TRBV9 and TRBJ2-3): DSGVTQTPKHLITATGQRVTLRCSPRSGDLSVYWYQQSLDQGLQFLIQYYNGEERAKGNILERFSAQQFPDLHSELNLSSLELGDSALYFCASSGSNTDTQYFGPGTRLTVL.

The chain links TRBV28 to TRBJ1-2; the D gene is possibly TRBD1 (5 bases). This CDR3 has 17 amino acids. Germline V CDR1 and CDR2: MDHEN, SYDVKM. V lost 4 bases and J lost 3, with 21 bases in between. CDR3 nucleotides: TGTGCCAGCAGTTGGTACACAGGTTGGATCGAACACTATGGCTACACCTTC. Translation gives CASSWYTGWIEHYGYTF.

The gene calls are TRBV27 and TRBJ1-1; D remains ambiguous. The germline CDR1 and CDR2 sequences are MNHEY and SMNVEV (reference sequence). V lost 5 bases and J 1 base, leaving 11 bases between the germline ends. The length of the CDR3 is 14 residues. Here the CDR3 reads CASSPYPQNTEAFF. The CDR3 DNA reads TGTGCCAGCAGTCCCTATCCACAGAACACTGAAGCTTTCTTT.

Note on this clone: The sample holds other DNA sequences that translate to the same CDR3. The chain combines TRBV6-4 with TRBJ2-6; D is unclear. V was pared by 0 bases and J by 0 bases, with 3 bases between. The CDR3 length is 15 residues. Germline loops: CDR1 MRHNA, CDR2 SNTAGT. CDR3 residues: CASSDSGSGANVLTF. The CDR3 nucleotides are TGTGCCAGCAGTGACTCGGGCTCTGGGGCCAACGTCCTGACTTTC.

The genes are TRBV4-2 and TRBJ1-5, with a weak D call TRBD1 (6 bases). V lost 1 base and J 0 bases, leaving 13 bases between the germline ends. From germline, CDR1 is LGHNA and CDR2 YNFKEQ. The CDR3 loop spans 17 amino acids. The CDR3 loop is CASSQGGLRDSNQPQHF. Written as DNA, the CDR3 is TGTGCCAGCAGCCAAGGGGGGCTGAGGGATAGCAATCAGCCCCAGCATTTT.

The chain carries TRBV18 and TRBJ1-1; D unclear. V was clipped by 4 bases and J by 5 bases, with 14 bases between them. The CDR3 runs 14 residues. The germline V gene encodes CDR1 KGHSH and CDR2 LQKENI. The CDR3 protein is CASSRPEVGTEAFF. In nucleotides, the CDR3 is TGTGCCAGCTCACGTCCGGAGGTGGGTACTGAAGCTTTCTTT.

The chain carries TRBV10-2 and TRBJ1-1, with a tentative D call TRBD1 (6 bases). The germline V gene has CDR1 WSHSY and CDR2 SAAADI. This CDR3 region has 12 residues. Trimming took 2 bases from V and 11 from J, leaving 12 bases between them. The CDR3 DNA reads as TGCGCCAGCAGTGAGCAGGGGCTCAAGGCTTTCTTT. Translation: CASSEQGLKAFF.

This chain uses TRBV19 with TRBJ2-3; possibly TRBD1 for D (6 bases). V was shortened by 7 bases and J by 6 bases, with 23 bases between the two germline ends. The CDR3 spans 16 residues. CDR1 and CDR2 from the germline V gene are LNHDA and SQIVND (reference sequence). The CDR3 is CASTGRGRGSADTQYF. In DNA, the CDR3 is TGTGCCAGTACCGGCCGTGGCAGGGGTTCTGCGGATACGCAGTATTTT. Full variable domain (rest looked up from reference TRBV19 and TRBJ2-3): DGGITQSPKYLFRKEGQNVTLSCEQNLNHDAMYWYRQDPGQGLRLIYYSQIVNDFQKGDIAEGYSVSREKKESFPLTVTSAQKNPTAFYLCASTGRGRGSADTQYFGPGTRLTVL.

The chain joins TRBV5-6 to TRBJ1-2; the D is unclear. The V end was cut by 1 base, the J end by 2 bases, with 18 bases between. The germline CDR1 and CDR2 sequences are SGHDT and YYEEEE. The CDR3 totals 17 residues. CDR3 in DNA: TGTGCCAGCAGCTTGATCGGGTCAGAAATCAGCAACTATGGCTACACCTTC. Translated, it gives CASSLIGSEISNYGYTF.

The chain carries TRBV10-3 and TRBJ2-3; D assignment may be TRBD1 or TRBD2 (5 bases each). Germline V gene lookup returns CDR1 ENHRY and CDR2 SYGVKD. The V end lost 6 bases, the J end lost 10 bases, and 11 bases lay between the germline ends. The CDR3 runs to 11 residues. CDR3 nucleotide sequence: TGTGCCATCAGGGGGGACCGTTCGCAGTATTTT. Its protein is CAIRGDRSQYF.

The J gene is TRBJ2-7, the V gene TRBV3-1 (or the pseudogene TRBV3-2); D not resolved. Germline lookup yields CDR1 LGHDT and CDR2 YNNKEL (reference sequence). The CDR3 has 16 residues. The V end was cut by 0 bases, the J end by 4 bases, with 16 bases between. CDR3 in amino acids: CASSQDCPSGSYEQYF. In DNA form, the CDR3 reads TGTGCCAGCAGCCAAGATTGCCCCTCTGGCTCTTACGAGCAGTACTTC.

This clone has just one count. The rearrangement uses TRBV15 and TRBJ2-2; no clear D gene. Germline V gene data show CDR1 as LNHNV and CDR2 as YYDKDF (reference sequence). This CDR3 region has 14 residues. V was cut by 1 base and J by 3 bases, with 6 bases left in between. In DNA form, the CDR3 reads TGTGCCACCAGCAGAGTCTGGGACACCGGGGAGCTGTTTTTT. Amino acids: CATSRVWDTGELFF.

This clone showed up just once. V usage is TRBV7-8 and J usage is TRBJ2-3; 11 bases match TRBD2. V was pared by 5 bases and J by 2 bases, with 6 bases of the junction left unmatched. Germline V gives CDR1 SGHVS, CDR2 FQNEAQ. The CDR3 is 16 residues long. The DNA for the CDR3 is TGTGCCAGCAGCCCGGGGACTAGCGGATACACAGATACGCAGTATTTT. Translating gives CASSPGTSGYTDTQYF.

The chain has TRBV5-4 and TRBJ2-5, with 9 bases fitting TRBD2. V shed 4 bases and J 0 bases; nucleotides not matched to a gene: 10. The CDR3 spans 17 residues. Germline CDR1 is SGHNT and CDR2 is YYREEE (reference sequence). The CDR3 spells CASSPEAGGFDQETQYF. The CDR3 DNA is TGTGCCAGCAGCCCCGAGGCGGGGGGGTTTGACCAAGAGACCCAGTACTTC.

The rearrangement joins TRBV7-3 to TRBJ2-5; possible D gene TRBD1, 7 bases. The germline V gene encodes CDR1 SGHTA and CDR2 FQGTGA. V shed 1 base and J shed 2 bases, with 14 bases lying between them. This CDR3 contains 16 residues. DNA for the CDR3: TGTGCCAGCAGCTTAAACTCGGCAGGGGGGCAAGAGACCCAGTACTTC. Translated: CASSLNSAGGQETQYF.

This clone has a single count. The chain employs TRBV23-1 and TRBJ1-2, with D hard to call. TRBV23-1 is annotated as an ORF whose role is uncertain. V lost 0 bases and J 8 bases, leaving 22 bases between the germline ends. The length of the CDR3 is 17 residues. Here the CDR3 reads CASSQSYDWGVSVGYTF. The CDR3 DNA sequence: TGCGCCAGCAGTCAATCGTACGACTGGGGTGTTTCAGTAGGCTACACCTTC.

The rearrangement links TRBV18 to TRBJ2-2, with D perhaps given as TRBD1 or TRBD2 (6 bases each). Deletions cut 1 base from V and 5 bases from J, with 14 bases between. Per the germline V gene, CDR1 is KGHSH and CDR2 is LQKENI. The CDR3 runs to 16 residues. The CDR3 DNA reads TGTGCCAGCTCACCACGGGACGGGGGCAAAACCGGGGAGCTGTTTTTT. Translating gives CASSPRDGGKTGELFF. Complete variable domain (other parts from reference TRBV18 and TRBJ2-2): NAGVMQNPRHLVRRRGQEARLRCSPMKGHSHVYWYRQLPEEGLKFMVYLQKENIIDESGMPKERFSAEFPKEGPSILRIQQVVRGDSAAYFCASSPRDGGKTGELFFGEGSRLTVL.

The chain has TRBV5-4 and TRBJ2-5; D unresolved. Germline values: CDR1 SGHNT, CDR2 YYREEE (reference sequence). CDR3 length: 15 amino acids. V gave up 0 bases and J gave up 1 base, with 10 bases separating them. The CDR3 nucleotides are TGTGCCAGCAGCTTGGAGGGCAGTCCCCAAGAGACCCAGTACTTC. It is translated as CASSLEGSPQETQYF.

The CDR3 reads CASSLTGNPYEQYF. In DNA form, the CDR3 reads TGTGCCAGCAGTTTGACAGGGAATCCCTACGAGCAGTACTTC. The V gene is TRBV6-5, the J gene TRBJ2-7; TRBD1 aligns across 7 bases. J was trimmed by 2 bases and V by 4 bases; bases with no gene match: 5. Germline values: CDR1 MNHEY, CDR2 SVGAGI. The CDR3 sequence is 14 residues long.

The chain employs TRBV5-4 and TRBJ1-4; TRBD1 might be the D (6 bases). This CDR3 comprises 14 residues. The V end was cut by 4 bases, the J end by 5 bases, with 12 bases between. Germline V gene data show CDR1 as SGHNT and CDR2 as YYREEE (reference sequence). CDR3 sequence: CASSLDSSNEKLFF. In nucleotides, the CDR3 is TGTGCCAGCAGCCTGGACAGTTCCAATGAAAAACTGTTTTTT.

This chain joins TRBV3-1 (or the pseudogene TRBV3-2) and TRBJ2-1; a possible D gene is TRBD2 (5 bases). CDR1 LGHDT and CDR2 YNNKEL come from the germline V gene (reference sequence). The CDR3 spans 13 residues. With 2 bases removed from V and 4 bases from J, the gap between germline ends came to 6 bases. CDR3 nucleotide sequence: TGTGCCAGCAGCCAACGAGGGTACAATGAGCAGTTCTTC. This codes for CASSQRGYNEQFF.

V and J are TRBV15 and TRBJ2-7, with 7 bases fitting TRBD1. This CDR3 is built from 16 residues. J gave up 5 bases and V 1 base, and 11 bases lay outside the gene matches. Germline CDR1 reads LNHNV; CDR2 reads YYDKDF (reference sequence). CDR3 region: CATSRASGTASDEQYV. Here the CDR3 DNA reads TGTGCCACCAGCAGAGCCTCCGGGACAGCAAGCGACGAGCAGTACGTC.

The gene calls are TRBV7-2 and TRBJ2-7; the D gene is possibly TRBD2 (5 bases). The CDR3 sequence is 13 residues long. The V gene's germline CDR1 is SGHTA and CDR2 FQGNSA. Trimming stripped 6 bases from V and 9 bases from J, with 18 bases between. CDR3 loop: CASRISGGLRQYV. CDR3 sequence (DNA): TGTGCCAGCAGGATTAGTGGAGGTCTAAGGCAGTACGTC.

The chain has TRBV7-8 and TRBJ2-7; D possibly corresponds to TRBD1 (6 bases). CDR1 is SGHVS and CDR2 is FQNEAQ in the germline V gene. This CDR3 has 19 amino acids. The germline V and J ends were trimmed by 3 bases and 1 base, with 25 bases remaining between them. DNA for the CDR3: TGTGCCAGCAGCTTTAACCGCCAACCGGGACAAGTTTTTTCCTACGAGCAGTACTTC. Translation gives CASSFNRQPGQVFSYEQYF.

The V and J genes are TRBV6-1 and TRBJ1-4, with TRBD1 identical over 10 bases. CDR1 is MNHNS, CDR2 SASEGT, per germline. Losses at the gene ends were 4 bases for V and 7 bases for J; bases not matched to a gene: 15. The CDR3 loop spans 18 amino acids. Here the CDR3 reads CASSALTGGLRTGEKLFF. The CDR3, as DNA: TGTGCCAGCAGTGCCCTGACAGGGGGCCTGCGTACGGGTGAAAAACTGTTTTTT.

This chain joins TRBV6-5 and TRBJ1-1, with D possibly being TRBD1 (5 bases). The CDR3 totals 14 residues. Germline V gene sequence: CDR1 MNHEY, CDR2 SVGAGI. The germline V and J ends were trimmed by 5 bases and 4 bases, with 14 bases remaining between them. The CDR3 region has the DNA TGTGCCAGCAGTATACAGGATGGGGGCACTGAAGCTTTCTTT. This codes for CASSIQDGGTEAFF.

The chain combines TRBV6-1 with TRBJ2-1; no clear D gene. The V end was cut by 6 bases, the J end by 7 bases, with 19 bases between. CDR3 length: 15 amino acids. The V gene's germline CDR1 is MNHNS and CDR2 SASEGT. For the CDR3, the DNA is TGTGCCAGCAGCTCCGGGCCCCCGGTCCCGAATGAGCAGTTCTTC. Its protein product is CASSSGPPVPNEQFF.

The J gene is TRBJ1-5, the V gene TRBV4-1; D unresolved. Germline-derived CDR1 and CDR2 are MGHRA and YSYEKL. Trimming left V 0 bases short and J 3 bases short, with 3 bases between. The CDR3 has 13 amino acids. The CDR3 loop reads CASSQENNQPQHF. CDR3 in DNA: TGCGCCAGCAGCCAAGAAAACAATCAGCCCCAGCATTTT.

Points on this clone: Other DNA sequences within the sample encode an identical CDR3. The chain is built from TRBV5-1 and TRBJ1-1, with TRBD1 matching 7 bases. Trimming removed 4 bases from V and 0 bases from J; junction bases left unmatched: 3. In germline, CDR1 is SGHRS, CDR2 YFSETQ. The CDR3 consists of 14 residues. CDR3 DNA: TGCGCCAGCAGCCTGACAGGGATGAACACTGAAGCTTTCTTT. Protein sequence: CASSLTGMNTEAFF.

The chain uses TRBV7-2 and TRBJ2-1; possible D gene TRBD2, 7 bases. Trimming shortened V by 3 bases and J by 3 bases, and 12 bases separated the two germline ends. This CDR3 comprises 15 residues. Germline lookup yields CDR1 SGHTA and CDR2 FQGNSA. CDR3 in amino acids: CASSLRGLGYNEQFF. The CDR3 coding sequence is TGTGCCAGCAGCTTGCGGGGGCTGGGCTACAATGAGCAGTTCTTC.